The text below deals with one T cell receptor (beta chain). These data come from a study of T cells in tuberculosis. Using immunoSEQ multiplex PCR, the repertoire was profiled, and TCRdb retains in-frame clones only, with some absent. The sample has about 10,000 clones; 90% to 95% are singletons. V gave up 0 bases and J gave up 0 bases; unmatched junction bases: 6. In germline, CDR1 is MNHEY, CDR2 SMNVEV (reference sequence). The CDR3 spans 18 residues. This clonotype was sampled from an adult with tuberculosis. Sample: PBMCs. The rearrangement joins TRBV27 to TRBJ2-3; TRBD2 aligns across 10 bases. This CDR3 is CASSLSPGGLASTDTQYF. The CDR3 DNA is TGTGCCAGCAGTTTATCGCCCGGGGGACTAGCGAGCACAGATACGCAGTATTTT.